This T cell receptor (beta chain) was captured by sequencing in a study of blood T cell repertoires in COVID-19. Study overall: The samples span acute and convalescent COVID-19 from the United States, Italy and Spain.

Original methodology: Quantification of nucleated cells was approximated via reference gene primer amplification. TCRdb's copy holds only in-frame clones and misses some; the assay was immunoSEQ multiplex PCR. That table gives V, J and clone size, and the DNA gave D and trimming. The sample carries 150,000 to 200,000 clones, about 86% recorded once. This clone was observed a handful of times. This CDR3 comprises 18 residues. Per germline, CDR1 LNHDA and CDR2 SQIVND (reference sequence). V lost 5 bases to trimming and J lost 10 bases; unmatched junction nucleotides: 19. This chain uses TRBV19 with TRBJ1-6, with 8 bases aligning to TRBD1. This TCR was sampled from a man between 18 and 29 years old with active or convalescent COVID-19. The sample consisted of peripheral blood. In DNA, the CDR3 is TGTGCCAGTAGTCCCCCCAGGACAGGGACCACTTTTTCGTCACCCCTCCACTTT. This encodes CASSPPRTGTTFSSPLHF. The full variable domain, in which reference TRBV19 and TRBJ1-6 provide the parts outside the CDR3, is DGGITQSPKYLFRKEGQNVTLSCEQNLNHDAMYWYRQDPGQGLRLIYYSQIVNDFQKGDIAEGYSVSREKKESFPLTVTSAQKNPTAFYLCASSPPRTGTTFSSPLHFGNGTRLTVT.